This TCR beta chain was recorded in a study of blood T cell repertoires in COVID-19. Study-level information: Both acute and convalescent COVID-19 samples were obtained from the United States, Italy and Spain. Sample material is recorded as cDNA or gDNA derived from T cells, B-cell-depleted T cells, or PBMCs.

Authors' methods: Reference gene primer amplification gave nucleated cell count estimates. Sequencing was performed with immunoSEQ multiplex PCR; in TCRdb, only in-frame clones are kept and a portion is missing. V and J calls and clone size follow that table, whereas D and trimming were derived from the DNA. This sample carries approximately 97,000 clones, approximately 80% of them seen once, and the ten largest clones take approximately 9.8%. V dropped 7 bases and J dropped 8 bases, with 31 bases sitting between them. The CDR3 has 18 amino acids. In germline, CDR1 is SGHTS, CDR2 YDEGEE. The material sequenced was peripheral blood. The source of this sequence is a man aged 60 to 75 with active or convalescent COVID-19. The chain combines TRBV5-8 with TRBJ2-1; perhaps TRBD1 as D (6 bases). In DNA, the CDR3 is TGTGCCAGCCCCGTCTTACCGACAGGCAGTCACCCGTGGGATGAGCAGTTCTTC. As protein: CASPVLPTGSHPWDEQFF.